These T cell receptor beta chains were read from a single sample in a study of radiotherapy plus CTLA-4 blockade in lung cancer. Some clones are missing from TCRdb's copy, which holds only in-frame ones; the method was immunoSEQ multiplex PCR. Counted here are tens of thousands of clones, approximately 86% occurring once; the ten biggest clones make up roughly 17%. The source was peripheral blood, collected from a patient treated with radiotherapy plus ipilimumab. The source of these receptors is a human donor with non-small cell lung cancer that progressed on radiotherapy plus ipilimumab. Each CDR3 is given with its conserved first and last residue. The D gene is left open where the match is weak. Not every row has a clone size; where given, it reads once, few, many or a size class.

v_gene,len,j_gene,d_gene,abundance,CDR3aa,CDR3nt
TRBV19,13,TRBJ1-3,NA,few,CAASQGSGNTIYF,TGTGCCGCGTCCCAGGGGTCTGGAAACACCATATATTTT
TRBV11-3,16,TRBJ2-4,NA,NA,CASSLRESGLLSIQYF,TGTGCCAGCAGCTTACGGGAAAGCGGGCTCCTTTCCATTCAGTACTTC
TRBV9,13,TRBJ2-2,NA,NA,CASSVTGTGELFF,TGTGCCAGCAGCGTAACCGGGACCGGGGAGCTGTTTTTT
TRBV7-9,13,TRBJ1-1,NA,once,CASSLLGGTEAFF,TGTGCCAGCAGCTTACTAGGGGGCACTGAAGCTTTCTTT
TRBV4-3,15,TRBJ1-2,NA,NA,CASSQDRGWAYGYTF,TGCGCCAGCAGCCAAGATCGGGGATGGGCCTATGGCTACACCTTC
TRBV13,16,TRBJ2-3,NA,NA,CASSLQVLLESDTQYF,TGTGCCAGCAGCTTACAGGTGCTCTTGGAGTCAGATACGCAGTATTTT
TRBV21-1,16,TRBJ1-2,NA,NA,CASSKDYRVVLHGYTF,TGTGCCAGCAGCAAAGACTACAGGGTGGTGCTACATGGCTACACCTTC
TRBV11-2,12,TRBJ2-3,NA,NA,CASSLSTDTQYF,TGTGCCAGCAGCCTAAGCACAGATACGCAGTATTTT
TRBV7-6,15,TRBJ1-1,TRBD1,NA,CASSLAGQGRSEAFF,TGTGCCAGCAGCTTAGCGGGACAGGGCCGTAGTGAAGCTTTCTTT
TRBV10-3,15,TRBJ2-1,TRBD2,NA,CAITTSGGAYNEQFF,TGTGCCATCACCACGAGCGGGGGGGCCTACAATGAGCAGTTCTTC
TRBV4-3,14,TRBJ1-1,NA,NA,CASSYERGGTEAFF,TGCGCCAGCAGCTACGAAAGGGGGGGGACTGAAGCTTTCTTT
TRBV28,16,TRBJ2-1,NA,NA,CASSTRTWKSYNEQFF,TGTGCCAGCAGTACCCGGACATGGAAGTCCTACAATGAGCAGTTCTTC
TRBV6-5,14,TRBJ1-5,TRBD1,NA,CASSRDRRSQPQHF,TGTGCCAGCAGCAGGGACAGAAGGAGTCAGCCCCAGCATTTT
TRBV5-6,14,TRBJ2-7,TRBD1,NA,CASSKGQGAYEQYF,TGTGCCAGCAGCAAAGGACAGGGCGCCTACGAGCAGTACTTC
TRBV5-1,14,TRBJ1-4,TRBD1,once,CASSQGQGKEKLFF,TGCGCCAGCAGCCAAGGACAGGGGAAAGAAAAACTGTTTTTT
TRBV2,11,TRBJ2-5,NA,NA,CASEVMETQYF,TGTGCCAGCGAGGTAATGGAGACCCAGTACTTC
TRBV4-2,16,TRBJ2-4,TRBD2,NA,CASSQVLAGGRNIQYF,TGTGCCAGCAGCCAAGTATTAGCGGGGGGGCGGAACATTCAGTACTTC
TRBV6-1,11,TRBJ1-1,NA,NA,CASSDRGGAFF,TGTGCCAGCAGTGATAGAGGCGGAGCTTTCTTT
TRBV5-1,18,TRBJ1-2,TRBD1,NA,CASSFFSGGEGANYGYTF,TGCGCCAGCAGCTTTTTTTCAGGGGGCGAGGGAGCTAACTATGGCTACACCTTC
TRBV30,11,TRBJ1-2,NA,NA,CAWRVGGRYTF,TGTGCCTGGAGGGTCGGGGGGCGCTACACCTTC
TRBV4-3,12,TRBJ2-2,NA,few,CASSQGNGELFF,TGCGCCAGCAGCCAGGGAAACGGGGAGCTGTTTTTT
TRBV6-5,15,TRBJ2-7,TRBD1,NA,CASSYSRGGSEVQYF,TGTGCCAGCAGTTACTCGCGAGGGGGCTCTGAGGTGCAGTACTTC
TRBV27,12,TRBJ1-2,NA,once,CASRDFRDSYTF,TGTGCCAGCCGTGATTTCCGGGACAGCTACACCTTC
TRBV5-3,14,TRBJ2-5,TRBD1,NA,CARSLDRGKETQYF,TGTGCCAGAAGCTTGGACAGGGGGAAAGAGACCCAGTACTTC
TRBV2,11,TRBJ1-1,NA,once,CASSEVSEAFF,TGTGCCAGCAGTGAAGTGTCTGAAGCTTTCTTT
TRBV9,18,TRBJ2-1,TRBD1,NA,CASSVGARGQGSYNEQFF,TGTGCCAGCAGCGTAGGGGCCAGGGGGCAAGGGTCCTACAATGAGCAGTTCTTC
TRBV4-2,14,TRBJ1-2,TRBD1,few,CASSQDGQGTIYTF,TGTGCCAGCAGCCAAGATGGACAGGGGACCATCTACACCTTC
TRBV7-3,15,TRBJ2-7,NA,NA,CASSRQGGDYYEQYF,TGTGCCAGCAGCCGACAAGGGGGGGACTACTACGAGCAGTACTTC
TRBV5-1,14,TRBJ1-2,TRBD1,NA,CASRLTGNEDGYTF,TGCGCCAGCAGATTGACAGGGAATGAGGATGGCTACACCTTC
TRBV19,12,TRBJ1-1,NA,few,CASTPLTGNAFF,TGTGCCAGTACCCCGCTAACGGGGAATGCTTTCTTT
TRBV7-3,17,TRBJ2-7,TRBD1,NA,CAGSLYPPGQGAYEQYF,TGTGCCGGCAGCTTATATCCACCGGGACAGGGGGCCTACGAGCAGTACTTC
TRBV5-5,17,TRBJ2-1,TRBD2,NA,CASSLDPGLAAHDEQFF,TGTGCCAGCAGCTTAGACCCGGGACTAGCGGCCCATGATGAGCAGTTCTTC
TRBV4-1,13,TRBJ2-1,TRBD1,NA,CASSGTAYNEQFF,TGCGCCAGCAGTGGGACAGCTTACAATGAGCAGTTCTTC
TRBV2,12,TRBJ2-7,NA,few,CASSDDAYEQYF,TGTGCCAGCAGTGATGATGCTTACGAGCAGTACTTC
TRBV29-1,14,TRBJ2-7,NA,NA,CSVSGDGTLYEQYF,TGCAGCGTTAGTGGGGACGGCACCCTCTACGAGCAGTACTTC
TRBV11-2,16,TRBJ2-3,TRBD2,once,CASSFGLAGNTDTQYF,TGTGCCAGCAGCTTTGGACTAGCGGGGAACACAGATACGCAGTATTTT
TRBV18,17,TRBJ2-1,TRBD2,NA,CASSPPLAGGPRDEQFF,TGTGCCAGCTCACCACCTCTAGCGGGAGGGCCCCGTGATGAGCAGTTCTTC
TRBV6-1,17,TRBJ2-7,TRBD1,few,CASSEAPGTGHSYEQYF,TGTGCCAGCAGTGAAGCTCCTGGGACAGGGCACTCCTACGAGCAGTACTTC
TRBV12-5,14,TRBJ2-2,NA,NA,CASGHLGGTGELFF,TGTGCTAGTGGCCACCTCGGGGGCACCGGGGAGCTGTTTTTT
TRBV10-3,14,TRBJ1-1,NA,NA,CAISDIGGNTEAFF,TGTGCCATCAGTGATATCGGGGGGAACACTGAAGCTTTCTTT